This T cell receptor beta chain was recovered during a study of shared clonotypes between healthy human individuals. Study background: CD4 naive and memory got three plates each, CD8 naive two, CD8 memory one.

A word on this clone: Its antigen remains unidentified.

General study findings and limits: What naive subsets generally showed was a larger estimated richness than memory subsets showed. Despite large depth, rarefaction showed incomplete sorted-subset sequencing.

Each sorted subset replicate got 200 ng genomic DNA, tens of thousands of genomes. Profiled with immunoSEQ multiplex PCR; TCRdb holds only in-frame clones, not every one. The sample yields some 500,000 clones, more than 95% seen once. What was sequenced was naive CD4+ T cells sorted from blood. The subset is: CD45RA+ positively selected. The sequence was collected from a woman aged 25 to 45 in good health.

CDR3 sequence: CASRQSGGLNEQFF. CDR3 sequence (DNA): TGTGCCAGCAGACAGAGCGGGGGGTTGAATGAGCAGTTCTTC. The V gene is TRBV6-6, the J gene TRBJ2-1; 9 positions match TRBD2. This CDR3 has 14 residues. J gave up 7 bases and V 6 bases, and 7 bases lay outside the gene matches. The germline CDR1 and CDR2 sequences are MNHNY and SVGAGI (reference sequence).